This T cell receptor beta chain was profiled in a study of T cell clonality in common variable immunodeficiency. Trimming removed 6 bases from V and 5 bases from J; junction bases left unmatched: 16. Germline CDR1 is LNHDA and CDR2 is SQIVND (reference sequence). The CDR3 contains 17 residues. Some clones are missing from TCRdb's copy, which holds only in-frame ones; the method was immunoSEQ multiplex PCR. Altogether 15,000 to 25,000 clones were found in the sample, and no singletons occur. Overall study results and limits: In common variable immunodeficiency, TCR beta chains reportedly carried fewer deletions and N-nucleotide insertions.

This clone has only a few counts. Its antigen is not known. Read sequence stops 3 residues before the CDR3 end, and the germline J gene provides the missing end. The origin of this receptor is a human donor with common variable immunodeficiency. Specimen: peripheral blood mononuclear cells. The chain carries TRBV19 and TRBJ2-7; 10 nucleotides line up with TRBD2. CDR3 DNA, as far as it was read: TGTGCCAGTAGGAAAACTAGCGGGGCAGCCCCAGCCGACGAG. Translating gives CASRKTSGAAPADE. The CDR3 in its entirety is CASRKTSGAAPADEQYF.